The subject of this entry is one TCR beta chain. Per the original data handling: Using reference gene primer amplification, nucleated cell counts were estimated. Method: immunoSEQ multiplex PCR; TCRdb's copy keeps in-frame clones and lacks some. The DNA was the basis for D and trimming; V, J and clone size are from that table. The sample has over 15,000 clones, 82% seen once. This sample stems from a study of blood T cell repertoires in COVID-19. Across the study: Researchers got acute and convalescent COVID-19 samples from the United States, Italy and Spain.

The trim removed 10 bases at V and 3 bases at J, leaving 5 bases unmatched. The CDR3 has 14 amino acids. CDR1 is ENHRY and CDR2 is SYGVKD in the germline V gene. The sequence derives from a human donor in a cohort sampled during active COVID-19. This chain connects TRBV10-3 to TRBJ2-1, with 11 positions matching TRBD1. Sequences were obtained from peripheral blood. In DNA form, the CDR3 reads TGTGCCAGCTCGGGACAGGGGGACTACAATGAGCAGTTCTTC. It codes for CASSGQGDYNEQFF.